The rows below give T cell receptor beta chains drawn from one sample of a study of CD8+ T cells in alopecia areata. The assay was immunoSEQ multiplex PCR, and TCRdb's table has in-frame clones only and misses some. This sample has approximately 200,000 clones, with roughly 50% found just once. Sample: CD4+ T cells sorted from blood, taken at week 24, from a patient treated with tofacitinib. The source is a human donor with alopecia areata. Both conserved end residues are part of each CDR3. A D gene is named only where the DNA matches it firmly. Only some rows state a clone size, as once, few, many or a class for expanded clones.

.	TRBV19	13	.	TRBJ1-5	CAISRGGGQPQHF	TGTGCCATCAGCCGGGGGGGCGGGCAGCCCCAGCATTTT
TRBD1	TRBV19	14	.	TRBJ2-5	CASSPRTGAETQYF	TGTGCCAGTAGTCCAAGGACAGGGGCAGAGACCCAGTACTTC
TRBD2	TRBV27	14	.	TRBJ2-1	CASSPGLVFNEQFF	TGTGCCAGCAGCCCGGGACTAGTCTTTAATGAGCAGTTCTTC
.	TRBV7-2	14	.	TRBJ1-4	CASSPSTSGEKLFF	TGTGCCAGCAGCCCCAGTACATCCGGTGAAAAACTGTTTTTT
TRBD2	TRBV29-1	13	few	TRBJ2-2	CSVGAGEPGELFF	TGCAGCGTTGGCGCGGGAGAACCCGGGGAGCTGTTTTTT
.	TRBV9	15	.	TRBJ1-5	CASSSGTYNNQPQHF	TGTGCCAGCAGCTCCGGGACATACAACAATCAGCCCCAGCATTTT
TRBD2	TRBV7-2	18	.	TRBJ2-4	CASSQWTSGVSAKNIQYF	TGTGCCAGCAGCCAATGGACTAGCGGGGTCTCTGCCAAAAACATTCAGTACTTC
TRBD2	TRBV4-2	15	.	TRBJ2-5	CASSQRRGGLETQYF	TGTGCCAGCAGCCAACGGCGGGGGGGCCTTGAGACCCAGTACTTC
.	TRBV29-1	13	.	TRBJ2-3	CSVQGGGADTQYF	TGCAGCGTTCAAGGGGGAGGGGCAGATACGCAGTATTTT
.	TRBV29-1	14	.	TRBJ1-1	CSVTGGGMNTEAFF	TGCAGCGTTACCGGGGGAGGGATGAACACTGAAGCTTTCTTT
.	TRBV25-1	11	.	TRBJ2-1	CASRENNEQFF	TGTGCCAGCAGGGAGAACAATGAGCAGTTCTTC
.	TRBV9	14	.	TRBJ2-3	CASSVTGWSDTQYF	TGTGCCAGCAGCGTTACAGGGTGGTCAGATACGCAGTATTTT
.	TRBV29-1	13	few	TRBJ2-3	CSVAGQSTDTQYF	TGCAGCGTCGCGGGACAGAGCACAGATACGCAGTATTTT
.	TRBV7-3	11	.	TRBJ2-1	CASSFGAEQFF	TGTGCCAGCAGCTTCGGGGCGGAGCAGTTCTTC
.	TRBV29-1	12	.	TRBJ1-2	CSVEEGDYGYTF	TGCAGCGTTGAAGAAGGGGACTATGGCTACACCTTC
.	TRBV4-3	13	.	TRBJ2-2	CASKPSGVGELFF	TGCGCCAGCAAGCCATCGGGGGTCGGGGAGCTGTTTTTT
.	TRBV18	13	.	TRBJ2-3	CASSPPTGDTQYF	TGTGCCAGCTCACCTCCGACCGGAGATACGCAGTATTTT
.	TRBV4-1	14	few	TRBJ1-1	CASSRVTQGTEAFF	TGCGCCAGCAGCCGGGTGACTCAGGGCACTGAAGCTTTCTTT
TRBD1	TRBV5-1	14	.	TRBJ1-1	CASSLLDRETEAFF	TGCGCCAGCAGCTTGTTGGACAGGGAAACTGAAGCTTTCTTT
.	TRBV4-3	14	.	TRBJ1-3	CASRSPGAGNTIYF	TGCGCCAGCAGGTCCCCAGGGGCTGGAAACACCATATATTTT
.	TRBV7-9	12	.	TRBJ2-7	CASSLIFSEQYF	TGTGCCAGCAGCTTAATCTTTAGCGAGCAGTACTTC
TRBD2	TRBV2	15	once	TRBJ2-3	CTSSEKRGRTDTQYF	TGTACCAGCAGTGAGAAGCGGGGACGCACAGATACGCAGTATTTT
.	TRBV11-2	12	medium-sized	TRBJ2-3	CASSPTTDTQYF	TGTGCCAGCAGCCCAACAACAGATACGCAGTATTTT
TRBD1	TRBV4-1	15	.	TRBJ2-7	CASSQPGTGAYEQYF	TGCGCCAGCAGCCAACCCGGGACAGGGGCCTACGAGCAGTACTTC
TRBD1	TRBV5-1	13	few	TRBJ1-2	CASTTGQDYGYTF	TGCGCCAGCACCACGGGACAGGACTATGGCTACACCTTC
.	TRBV11-2	13	.	TRBJ2-1	CASSPGTYNEQFF	TGTGCCAGCAGTCCAGGTACCTACAATGAGCAGTTCTTC
TRBD1	TRBV29-1	17	few	TRBJ2-5	CSATPGTGIDLVETQYF	TGCAGCGCTACACCCGGGACAGGAATCGATCTTGTTGAGACCCAGTACTTC
TRBD2	TRBV7-9	16	.	TRBJ2-1	CASSPRLAGDYNEQFF	TGTGCCAGCAGCCCCCGACTAGCGGGGGATTACAATGAGCAGTTCTTC
.	TRBV5-6	14	.	TRBJ1-1	CASSLRGMATEAFF	TGTGCCAGCAGCTTACGGGGTATGGCCACTGAAGCTTTCTTT
TRBD1	TRBV7-8	16	.	TRBJ2-5	CASSPTSGTARETQYF	TGTGCCAGCAGCCCGACATCCGGGACAGCGAGGGAGACCCAGTACTTC
.	TRBV7-2	12	few	TRBJ2-7	CASSGQVSEQYF	TGTGCCAGCAGTGGCCAGGTGAGCGAGCAGTACTTC
.	TRBV5-1	15	once	TRBJ2-7	CASSLATGQPAEQYF	TGCGCCAGCAGCTTGGCCACCGGACAGCCGGCCGAGCAGTACTTC
.	TRBV7-2	14	few	TRBJ2-1	CASSLARSGLGQFF	TGTGCCAGCAGCTTAGCAAGATCCGGTCTTGGTCAGTTCTTC
TRBD2	TRBV10-3	16	.	TRBJ2-1	CAISHASGRDFDEQFF	TGTGCCATCAGTCACGCTAGCGGGAGGGACTTCGATGAGCAGTTCTTC
.	TRBV9	15	.	TRBJ2-2	CASSPDPRGYGELFF	TGTGCCAGCAGCCCGGACCCGCGGGGTTACGGGGAGCTGTTTTTT
.	TRBV6-5	15	.	TRBJ2-1	CASSLYTGSYNEQFF	TGTGCCAGCAGCCTTTATACTGGCTCCTACAATGAGCAGTTCTTC